Below, one TCR beta chain is given with its context. Its cognate antigen is unknown. The sample carries other DNA sequences with the same CDR3. These data belong to a study of shared clonotypes between healthy human individuals. The protocol was immunoSEQ multiplex PCR, while the TCRdb copy is restricted to in-frame clones and leaves out a portion. The sample consists of about 800,000 clones, about 97% of them appearing once. Study-wide results and limits: Estimated clonotype richness was generally higher in naive than memory subsets.

CD8 cells classed as naive were CD45RO-negative and positively selected for CCR7, excluding terminally differentiated effector memory CD45RA+ cells. The TCR sequence derives from a young man in good health. Sequences were obtained from naive CD8+ T cells sorted from blood.

DNA for the CDR3: TGTGCCAGCTCGCTGACGGCGTCCTACGAGCAGTACTTC. Its translation is CASSLTASYEQYF. The rearrangement uses TRBV27 and TRBJ2-7; D ambiguous. This CDR3 has 13 amino acids. The V gene's germline CDR1 is MNHEY and CDR2 SMNVEV (reference sequence). Trimming cost V 8 bases and J 1 base, with 12 bases left between them.